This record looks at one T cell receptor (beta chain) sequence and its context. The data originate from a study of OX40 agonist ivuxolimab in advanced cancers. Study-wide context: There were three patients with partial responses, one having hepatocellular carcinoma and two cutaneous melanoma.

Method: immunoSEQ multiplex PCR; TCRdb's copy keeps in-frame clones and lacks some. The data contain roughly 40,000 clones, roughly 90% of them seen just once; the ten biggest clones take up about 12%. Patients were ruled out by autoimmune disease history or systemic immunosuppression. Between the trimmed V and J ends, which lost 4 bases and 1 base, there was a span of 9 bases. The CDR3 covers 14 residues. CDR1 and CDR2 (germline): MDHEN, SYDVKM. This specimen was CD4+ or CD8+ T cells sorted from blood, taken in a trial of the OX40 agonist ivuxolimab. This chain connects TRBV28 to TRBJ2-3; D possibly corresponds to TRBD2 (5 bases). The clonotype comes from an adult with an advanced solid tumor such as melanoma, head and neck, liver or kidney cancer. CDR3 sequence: CASSSPRGTDTQYF. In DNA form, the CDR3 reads TGTGCCAGCAGTTCCCCGCGGGGCACAGATACGCAGTATTTT. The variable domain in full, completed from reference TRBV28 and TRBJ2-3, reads DVKVTQSSRYLVKRTGEKVFLECVQDMDHENMFWYRQDPGLGLRLIYFSYDVKMKEKGDIPEGYSVSREKKERFSLILESASTNQTSMYLCASSSPRGTDTQYFGPGTRLTVL.